The 14 T cell receptor beta chains listed next were all sequenced from one sample in a study of blood T cell repertoires in COVID-19. Data came from immunoSEQ multiplex PCR; TCRdb stores just in-frame clones and leaves some out. The sample includes roughly 100,000 clones, 80% to 90% of them seen just once. Sequencing used peripheral blood. Receptors originate from a woman aged 60-75 years with acute or convalescent COVID-19.

The CDR3 DNA reads as TGTGCCAGCAGCGCCGAACTGGGGGGGCAGTTCTTC. Protein: CASSAELGGQFF. The chain uses TRBV9 and TRBJ2-1; a weak D match, TRBD2 (6 bases). Looked up from germline, CDR1 is SGDLS and CDR2 is YYNGEE. Trimming removed 3 bases at V and 12 bases at J, with 13 bases between. This CDR3 has 12 amino acids.

This chain connects TRBV9 to TRBJ2-1, with 7 nucleotides matching TRBD2. V shed 4 bases, J shed 3 bases, and the junction held 7 bases outside the gene matches. Germline CDR1 and CDR2: SGDLS and YYNGEE. This CDR3 has 15 amino acids. The CDR3 DNA is TGTGCCAGCAGCCTAGGACTAGAATACTACAATGAGCAGTTCTTC. It codes for CASSLGLEYYNEQFF.

This clone was seen only once. The chain links TRBV9 to TRBJ2-2; 10 bases are shared with TRBD2. Unmatched junction bases numbered 4, after V lost 0 bases and J lost 5 bases. CDR3 length: 16 amino acids. Germline loops: CDR1 SGDLS, CDR2 YYNGEE. Written as DNA, the CDR3 is TGTGCCAGCAGCGTAGGGCTAGCGGGAGCAACCGGGGAGCTGTTTTTT. Protein product: CASSVGLAGATGELFF.

The chain combines TRBV28 with TRBJ2-3; TRBD2 agrees at 9 bases. CDR3 size: 16 residues. The J segment lost 1 base and the V segment lost 2 bases, leaving 4 bases of the junction unmatched. Germline CDR1 and CDR2: MDHEN and SYDVKM. The CDR3 reads CASSLSRTSGTDTQYF. In nucleotides, the CDR3 is TGTGCCAGCAGTTTAAGTCGGACTAGCGGCACAGATACGCAGTATTTT.

This chain joins TRBV6-5 and TRBJ2-1; D possibly corresponds to TRBD1 (6 bases). This CDR3 comprises 15 residues. The germline gives CDR1 MNHEY, CDR2 SVGAGI. Trimming took 4 bases from V and 1 from J, leaving 11 bases between them. In DNA form, the CDR3 reads TGTGCCAGCAGTTTTGCGGACAGATCCTACAATGAGCAGTTCTTC. This translates into CASSFADRSYNEQFF.

As regards this clone: Sequence at one end of the junction differs from germline and may be a read error. The chain is built from TRBV12-3 or TRBV12-4 and TRBJ2-1, with D possibly TRBD2 on 5 matching bases. CDR3 size: 12 residues. The CDR3 here is CASSPNPGSVIF. Here the CDR3 DNA reads TGTGCCAGCAGTCCCAACCCGGGGTCGGTGATCTTC.

The chain employs TRBV27 and TRBJ2-7, with 8 positions matching TRBD1. The CDR3 runs 18 residues. V trimming: 7 bases; J trimming: 2 bases; junction bases outside the gene matches: 19. The germline gives CDR1 MNHEY, CDR2 SMNVEV (reference sequence). The CDR3 sequence is CASNPPLTGDKGAYEQYV. The CDR3 nucleotides read TGTGCCAGCAACCCCCCCCTGACAGGGGACAAAGGGGCCTACGAGCAGTACGTC.

The chain joins TRBV12-3 or TRBV12-4 to TRBJ2-1, with D uncertain. The V and J ends lost 6 bases and 10 bases respectively, with 10 bases between them. The CDR3 length is 11 residues. The CDR3 DNA reads as TGTGCCAGCAGGAACTTGAAAGAGCAGTTCTTC. The encoded protein is CASRNLKEQFF.

J is TRBJ2-3 and V is TRBV5-1, with TRBD2 matching 12 bases. Per the germline V gene, CDR1 is SGHRS and CDR2 is YFSETQ. V dropped 4 bases and J dropped 2; count of bases not matched to a gene: 5. The CDR3 consists of 16 residues. As DNA, the CDR3 is TGCGCCAGCAGCCCAGGACTAGCGGGAACCACAGATACGCAGTATTTT. It is translated as CASSPGLAGTTDTQYF.

The chain carries TRBV19 and TRBJ1-5; no definite D call. There are 13 residues in the CDR3. Germline V gives CDR1 LNHDA, CDR2 SQIVND (reference sequence). V was trimmed by 6 bases and J by 3 bases, leaving 9 bases between them. As DNA, the CDR3 is TGTGCCAGTAGCGACACACTCAATCAGCCCCAGCATTTT. Translated, it gives CASSDTLNQPQHF.

This sequence joins TRBV5-8 and TRBJ2-2, with D perhaps matching TRBD2 (5 bases). The V gene's germline CDR1 is SGHTS and CDR2 YDEGEE. The CDR3 consists of 16 residues. V shed 4 bases and J shed 5 bases, with 18 bases lying between them. The DNA of the CDR3 is TGTGCCAGCAGCCCCGGGGAAGAGCTTTGGACCGGGGAGCTGTTTTTT. Amino acid sequence: CASSPGEELWTGELFF.

V and J are TRBV7-9 and TRBJ1-2; 7 bases are shared with TRBD1. The germline CDR1 and CDR2 sequences are SEHNR and FQNEAQ (reference sequence). The CDR3 is made up of 14 amino acids. V shed 1 base and J 5 bases; nucleotides not matched to a gene: 4. DNA of the CDR3: TGTGCCAGCAGCTTAGGACAGGGAGCGTATGGCTACACCTTC. Its translation is CASSLGQGAYGYTF.

The chain carries TRBV28 and TRBJ1-3, with 9 nucleotides matching TRBD1. The CDR3 contains 15 residues. Looked up from germline, CDR1 is MDHEN and CDR2 is SYDVKM. Trimming removed 4 bases from V and 7 bases from J; junction bases left unmatched: 8. The CDR3, as DNA: TGTGCCAGCAGTTGGGTGACAGGGGGGACGAACACCATATATTTT. Its translation is CASSWVTGGTNTIYF. Together with reference TRBV28 and TRBJ1-3, the CDR3 gives the full variable domain: DVKVTQSSRYLVKRTGEKVFLECVQDMDHENMFWYRQDPGLGLRLIYFSYDVKMKEKGDIPEGYSVSREKKERFSLILESASTNQTSMYLCASSWVTGGTNTIYFGEGSWLTVV.

This clone was seen more than once but under ten times. The chain employs TRBV2 and TRBJ2-5, with 7 bases that match TRBD2. Germline V gene lookup returns CDR1 SNHLY and CDR2 FYNNEI. The CDR3 sequence is 15 residues long. V trimming: 2 bases; J trimming: 5 bases; junction bases outside the gene matches: 8. CDR3 in DNA: TGTGCCAGCAGTGAAAATCCCGCCGGGGGGGAGACCCAGTACTTC. Its protein is CASSENPAGGETQYF.